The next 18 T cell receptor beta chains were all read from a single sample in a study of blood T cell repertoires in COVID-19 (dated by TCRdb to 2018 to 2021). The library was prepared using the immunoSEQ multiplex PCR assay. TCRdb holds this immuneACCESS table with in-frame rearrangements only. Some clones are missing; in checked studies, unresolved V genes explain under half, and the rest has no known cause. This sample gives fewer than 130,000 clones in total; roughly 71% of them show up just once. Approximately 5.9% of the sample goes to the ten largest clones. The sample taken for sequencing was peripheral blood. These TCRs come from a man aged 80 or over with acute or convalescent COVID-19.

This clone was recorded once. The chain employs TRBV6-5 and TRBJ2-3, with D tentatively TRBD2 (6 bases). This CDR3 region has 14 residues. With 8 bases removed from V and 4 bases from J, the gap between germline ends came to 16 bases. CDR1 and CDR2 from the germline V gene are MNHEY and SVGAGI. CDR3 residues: CASLGVSGADTQYF. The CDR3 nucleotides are TGTGCCAGCCTAGGAGTTAGCGGAGCAGATACGCAGTATTTT.

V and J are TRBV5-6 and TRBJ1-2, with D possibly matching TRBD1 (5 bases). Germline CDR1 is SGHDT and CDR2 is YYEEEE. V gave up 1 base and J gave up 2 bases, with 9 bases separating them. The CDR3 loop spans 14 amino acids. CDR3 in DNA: TGTGCCAGCAGCTTGAAGGGGCTAAACTATGGCTACACCTTC. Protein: CASSLKGLNYGYTF.

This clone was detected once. The CDR3 nucleotides read TGTGCCAGCAGCTTAAGGGCCATAGGGAGTTCCGGGGAGCTGTTTTTT. It specifies CASSLRAIGSSGELFF. V is TRBV11-2 and J is TRBJ2-2, with D possibly being TRBD2 (5 bases). Trimming left V 2 bases short and J 6 bases short, with 16 bases between. Germline V lookup: CDR1 SGHAT, CDR2 FQNNGV. The CDR3 consists of 16 residues.

In DNA, the CDR3 is TGTGCCAGCAGCTTAAACTATGGAAACACCATATATTTT. This encodes CASSLNYGNTIYF. The chain uses TRBV7-9 and TRBJ1-3, with D hard to call. Germline values: CDR1 SEHNR, CDR2 FQNEAQ (reference sequence). V dropped 2 bases and J dropped 3 bases, with 5 bases sitting between them. The CDR3 sequence is 13 residues long.

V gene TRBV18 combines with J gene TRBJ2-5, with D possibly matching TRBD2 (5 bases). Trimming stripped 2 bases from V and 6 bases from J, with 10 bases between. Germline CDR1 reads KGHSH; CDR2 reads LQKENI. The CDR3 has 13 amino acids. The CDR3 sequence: CASSPTEGKTQYF. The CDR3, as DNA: TGTGCCAGCTCACCAACAGAGGGAAAGACCCAGTACTTC. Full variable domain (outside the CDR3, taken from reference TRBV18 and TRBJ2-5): NAGVMQNPRHLVRRRGQEARLRCSPMKGHSHVYWYRQLPEEGLKFMVYLQKENIIDESGMPKERFSAEFPKEGPSILRIQQVVRGDSAAYFCASSPTEGKTQYFGPGTRLLVL.

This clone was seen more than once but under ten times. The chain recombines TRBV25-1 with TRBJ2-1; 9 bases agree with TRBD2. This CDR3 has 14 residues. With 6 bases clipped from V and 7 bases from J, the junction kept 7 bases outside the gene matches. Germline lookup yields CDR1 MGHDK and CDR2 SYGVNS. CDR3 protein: CASSNSGRLNEQFF. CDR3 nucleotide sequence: TGTGCCAGCAGCAATAGCGGGAGATTAAATGAGCAGTTCTTC.

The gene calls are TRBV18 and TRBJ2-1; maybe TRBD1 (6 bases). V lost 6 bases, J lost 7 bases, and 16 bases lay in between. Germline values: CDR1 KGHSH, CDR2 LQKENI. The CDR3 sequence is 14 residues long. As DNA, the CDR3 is TGTGCCAGCTCCTCTAGGGGGAGTAATAATGAGCAGTTCTTC. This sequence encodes CASSSRGSNNEQFF.

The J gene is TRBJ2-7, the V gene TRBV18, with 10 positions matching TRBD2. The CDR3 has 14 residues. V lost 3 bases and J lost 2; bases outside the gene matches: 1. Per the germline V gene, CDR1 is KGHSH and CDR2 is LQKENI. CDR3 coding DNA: TGTGCCAGCTCACCGGGACTAGCGACCTACGAGCAGTACTTC. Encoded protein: CASSPGLATYEQYF. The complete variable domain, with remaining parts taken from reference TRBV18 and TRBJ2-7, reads NAGVMQNPRHLVRRRGQEARLRCSPMKGHSHVYWYRQLPEEGLKFMVYLQKENIIDESGMPKERFSAEFPKEGPSILRIQQVVRGDSAAYFCASSPGLATYEQYFGPGTRLTVT.

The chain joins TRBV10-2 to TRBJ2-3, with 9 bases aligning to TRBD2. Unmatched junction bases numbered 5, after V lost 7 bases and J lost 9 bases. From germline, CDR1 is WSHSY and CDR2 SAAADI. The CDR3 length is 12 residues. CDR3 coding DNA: TGCGCCAGCACCCAGGGACTAGCAACGCAGTATTTT. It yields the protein CASTQGLATQYF.

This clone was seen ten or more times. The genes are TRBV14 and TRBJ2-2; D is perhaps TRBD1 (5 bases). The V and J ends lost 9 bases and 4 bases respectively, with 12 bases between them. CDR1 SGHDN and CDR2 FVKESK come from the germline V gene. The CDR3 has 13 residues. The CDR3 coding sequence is TGTGCCAGTAAGGACACCCGCACCGGGGAGCTGTTTTTT. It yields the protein CASKDTRTGELFF.

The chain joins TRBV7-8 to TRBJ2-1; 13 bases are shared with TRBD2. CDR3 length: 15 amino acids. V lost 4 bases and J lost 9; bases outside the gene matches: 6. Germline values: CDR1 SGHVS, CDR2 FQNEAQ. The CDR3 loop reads CASSSTSGRTVEQFF. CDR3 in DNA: TGTGCCAGCAGCTCGACTAGCGGGAGGACGGTTGAGCAGTTCTTC.

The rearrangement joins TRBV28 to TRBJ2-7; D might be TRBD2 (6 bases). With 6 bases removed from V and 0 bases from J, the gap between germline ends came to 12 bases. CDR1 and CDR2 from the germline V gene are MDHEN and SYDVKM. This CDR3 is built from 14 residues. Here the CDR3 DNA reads TGTGCCAGCAGGGCCTGGCGGGACTCCTACGAGCAGTACTTC. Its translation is CASRAWRDSYEQYF.

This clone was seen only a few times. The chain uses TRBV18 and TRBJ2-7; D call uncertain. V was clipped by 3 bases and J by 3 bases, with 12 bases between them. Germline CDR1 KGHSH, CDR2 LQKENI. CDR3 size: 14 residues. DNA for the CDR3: TGTGCCAGCTCACCTTCCGGCGGAGTCTACGAGCAGTACTTC. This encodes CASSPSGGVYEQYF.

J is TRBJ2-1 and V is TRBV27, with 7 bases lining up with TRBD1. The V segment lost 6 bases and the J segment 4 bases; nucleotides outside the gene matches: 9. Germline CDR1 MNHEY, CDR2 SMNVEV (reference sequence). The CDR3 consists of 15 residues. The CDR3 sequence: CASSVAGTDYNEQFF. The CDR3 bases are TGTGCCAGCAGCGTTGCCGGGACAGATTACAATGAGCAGTTCTTC.

DNA of the CDR3: TGTGCCAGCAGTTACTCGCGGGTGATTCCTAGCACAGATACGCAGTATTTT. Protein sequence: CASSYSRVIPSTDTQYF. The chain carries TRBV6-2 or TRBV6-3 and TRBJ2-3, with TRBD2 as a possible D gene (5 bases). This CDR3 is 17 amino acids long. The germline V gene has CDR1 MNHEY and CDR2 SVGEGT. The V and J ends lost 0 bases and 0 bases respectively, with 13 bases between them.

The DNA of the CDR3 is TGTGCCAGTAGTATGCGGGACTGGAACACTGAAGCTTTCTTT. Residues: CASSMRDWNTEAFF. The gene calls are TRBV19 and TRBJ1-1; tentative D call: TRBD1 (5 bases). Trimming took 3 bases from V and 1 from J, leaving 9 bases between them. The CDR3 consists of 14 residues. Germline V CDR1 and CDR2: LNHDA, SQIVND (reference sequence).

The CDR3 bases are TGTGCCAGCAGAACTACAGGGGGCCCCACTGAAGCTTTCTTT. Its protein product is CASRTTGGPTEAFF. The gene calls are TRBV5-4 and TRBJ1-1; 9 positions agree with TRBD1. The CDR3 is 14 amino acids. Germline V lookup: CDR1 SGHNT, CDR2 YYREEE (reference sequence). V lost 5 bases, J lost 4 bases, and 6 bases stayed unmatched.

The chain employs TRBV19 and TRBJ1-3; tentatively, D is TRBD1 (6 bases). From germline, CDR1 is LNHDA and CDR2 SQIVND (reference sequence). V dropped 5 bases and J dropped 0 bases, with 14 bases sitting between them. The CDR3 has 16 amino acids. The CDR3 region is CASSPKTGSSGNTIYF. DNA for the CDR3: TGTGCCAGTAGTCCGAAAACAGGGTCCTCTGGAAACACCATATATTTT.